A single sample is the source of the 32 T cell receptor beta chains below, sequenced in a study of T cell changes during pregnancy in multiple sclerosis. TCRdb's table, derived via immunoSEQ multiplex PCR, lists solely in-frame clones and lacks some. Of 35,000 to 40,000 clones listed, roughly 89% were seen once; the top ten hold more than 0.7%. Sample: CD4+ T cells from peripheral blood mononuclear cells, taken after pregnancy. Receptors were obtained from a female donor in good health, enrolled as a control in a pregnancy study.

The chain employs TRBV27 and TRBJ1-1, with D perhaps matching TRBD1 (5 bases). CDR1 and CDR2 (germline): MNHEY, SMNVEV (reference sequence). The V end was cut by 2 bases, the J end by 4 bases, with 8 bases between. The CDR3 totals 13 residues. DNA for the CDR3: TGTGCCAGCAGTTTACGGGGGGGCACTGAAGCTTTCTTT. This sequence encodes CASSLRGGTEAFF.

To note about this clone: Germline and junction disagree at one end, which may indicate a read error. The chain is built from TRBV7-9 and TRBJ2-5; TRBD2 is a possible D gene (6 bases). This CDR3 is 14 amino acids long. Looked up from germline, CDR1 is SEHNR and CDR2 is FQNEAQ (reference sequence). The CDR3 is CASRLAGGGETQYF. CDR3 nucleotide sequence: TGTGCCAGCAGGTTAGCCGGGGGTGGCGAGACCCAGTACTTC.

The V and J genes are TRBV9 and TRBJ1-6, with D maybe TRBD1 (5 bases). V was clipped by 4 bases and J by 10 bases, with 15 bases between them. The CDR3 covers 14 residues. Per germline, CDR1 SGDLS and CDR2 YYNGEE. The CDR3 coding sequence is TGTGCCAGCAGCTCGGCCGGGGGGTCATCACCCCTCCACTTT. Protein: CASSSAGGSSPLHF.

CDR3 sequence: CASSSVRSAGSAGELFF. As DNA, the CDR3 is TGTGCCAGCAGCTCCGTTCGGTCCGCAGGTTCCGCCGGGGAGCTGTTTTTT. The chain carries TRBV7-3 and TRBJ2-2; D gene unclear. V lost 4 bases, J lost 6 bases, and 21 bases lay in between. This CDR3 is 17 amino acids long. Germline CDR1 reads SGHTA; CDR2 reads FQGTGA.

This chain connects TRBV13 to TRBJ2-1; perhaps TRBD1 as D (6 bases). V lost 7 bases and J lost 1, with 14 bases in between. This CDR3 region has 15 residues. The V gene's germline CDR1 is PRHDT and CDR2 FYEKMQ (reference sequence). CDR3 loop: CASTNRALSYNEQFF. As DNA, the CDR3 is TGTGCCAGCACCAACAGGGCCTTATCCTACAATGAGCAGTTCTTC.

In DNA form, the CDR3 reads TGTGCCAGCAGCTTAGATCTAGGGGGTACGCAGTATTTT. Residues: CASSLDLGGTQYF. The rearrangement uses TRBV11-3 and TRBJ2-3; a weak D match, TRBD1 (6 bases). Germline CDR1 reads SGHNT; CDR2 reads YENEEA. V was shortened by 0 bases and J by 8 bases, with 9 bases between the two germline ends. The CDR3 has 13 residues.

This chain joins TRBV11-3 and TRBJ1-5; D gene unclear. This CDR3 spans 18 amino acids. The V end was cut by 0 bases, the J end by 0 bases, with 15 bases between. Germline V CDR1 and CDR2: SGHNT, YENEEA. CDR3 protein: CASSLEVGNFDSNQPQHF. CDR3 nucleotides: TGTGCCAGCAGCTTAGAAGTCGGGAATTTTGATAGCAATCAGCCCCAGCATTTT.

J is TRBJ2-5 and V is TRBV6-5; D might be TRBD1 (6 bases). Germline CDR1 MNHEY, CDR2 SVGAGI. The V and J ends lost 8 bases and 5 bases respectively, with 9 bases between them. CDR3 length equals 11 residues. The CDR3, as DNA: TGTGCCAGCGCCAGGGGCGAGACCCAGTACTTC. Amino acid sequence: CASARGETQYF.

V is TRBV18 and J is TRBJ1-3; 7 bases are a match to TRBD1. In germline, CDR1 is KGHSH, CDR2 LQKENI. The CDR3 is made up of 15 amino acids. V shed 1 base and J 2 bases; nucleotides not matched to a gene: 2. CDR3 DNA: TGTGCCAGCTCACCACTACAGGGGACTGGAAACACCATATATTTT. Amino acid sequence: CASSPLQGTGNTIYF. Variable domain in full (rest from reference TRBV18 and TRBJ1-3): NAGVMQNPRHLVRRRGQEARLRCSPMKGHSHVYWYRQLPEEGLKFMVYLQKENIIDESGMPKERFSAEFPKEGPSILRIQQVVRGDSAAYFCASSPLQGTGNTIYFGEGSWLTVV.

The genes are TRBV4-1 and TRBJ2-1; 10 bases line up with TRBD2. After removal of 10 bases from V and 7 bases from J, the junction contained 7 bases not matched to a gene. The CDR3 spans 13 residues. Germline values: CDR1 MGHRA, CDR2 YSYEKL. The DNA for the CDR3 is TGCGCCACCAGGGCTAGCGGGGGAAATGAGCAGTTCTTC. As protein: CATRASGGNEQFF.

The chain combines TRBV5-8 with TRBJ1-3; a weak D match, TRBD1 (5 bases). This CDR3 contains 14 residues. Germline-derived CDR1 and CDR2 are SGHTS and YDEGEE. Trimming pared 3 bases from V and 3 bases from J, leaving 10 bases between. The CDR3 nucleotides read TGTGCCAGCAGCTACGGGGGGTATGGAAACACCATATATTTT. Translation: CASSYGGYGNTIYF.

About this clone itself: The germline gene is not matched at one end of the junction; a read error may be the cause. V and J are TRBV19 and TRBJ2-1; possibly TRBD2 for D (7 bases). Per germline, CDR1 LNHDA and CDR2 SQIVND (reference sequence). The CDR3 has 14 amino acids. This CDR3 is CATSGGGRNNEQFF. In DNA, the CDR3 is TGTGCCACTAGTGGGGGGGGGCGCAACAATGAGCAGTTCTTC.

By sample fraction, this clone is medium-sized. V gene TRBV6-1 combines with J gene TRBJ2-2; 8 nucleotides line up with TRBD1. CDR3 length: 13 residues. V trimming: 7 bases; J trimming: 4 bases; junction bases outside the gene matches: 2. Looked up from germline, CDR1 is MNHNS and CDR2 is SASEGT. CDR3 in amino acids: CASTGGRTGELFF. The CDR3 bases are TGTGCCAGCACAGGGGGCCGCACCGGGGAGCTGTTTTTT.

The V gene is TRBV6-5, the J gene TRBJ2-7, with D perhaps TRBD2 (5 bases). Trimming shortened V by 4 bases and J by 2 bases, and 12 bases separated the two germline ends. The germline V gene encodes CDR1 MNHEY and CDR2 SVGAGI. The CDR3 has 14 residues. The CDR3 bases are TGTGCCAGCAGTTCCGGGATGCTAACCTACGAGCAGTACTTC. As protein: CASSSGMLTYEQYF.

This rearrangement joins TRBV6-5 to TRBJ1-1, with 8 bases lining up with TRBD1. CDR3 length: 16 residues. V lost 3 bases, J lost 2 bases, and 8 bases stayed unmatched. Germline V gene data show CDR1 as MNHEY and CDR2 as SVGAGI. DNA of the CDR3: TGTGCCAGCAGTTATCTCACAGGGGGTGGAAACACTGAAGCTTTCTTT. Its protein is CASSYLTGGGNTEAFF.

The chain is built from TRBV10-3 and TRBJ1-1, with D possibly TRBD1 on 6 matching bases. The germline V gene has CDR1 ENHRY and CDR2 SYGVKD. This CDR3 contains 14 residues. V was trimmed by 3 bases and J by 1 base, leaving 9 bases between them. CDR3 region: CAISETTGNTEAFF. CDR3 sequence (DNA): TGTGCCATCAGTGAAACGACAGGGAACACTGAAGCTTTCTTT.

This rearrangement joins TRBV5-1 to TRBJ2-3; 7 nucleotides align to TRBD1. The germline CDR1 and CDR2 sequences are SGHRS and YFSETQ. This CDR3 has 15 amino acids. The V gene end was trimmed by 5 bases and the J gene end by 0 bases; junction bases not matched to a gene: 6. The CDR3 region has the DNA TGCGCCAGCAGACTGACAGGGATTAGCACAGATACGCAGTATTTT. It is translated as CASRLTGISTDTQYF.

This rearrangement joins TRBV6-5 to TRBJ2-7; D gene uncertain. This CDR3 contains 14 residues. Germline lookup yields CDR1 MNHEY and CDR2 SVGAGI. V dropped 0 bases and J dropped 1 base, with 7 bases sitting between them. The CDR3 DNA is TGTGCCAGCAGTTACTCGAGCAGGTCCTACGAGCAGTACTTC. Amino acid sequence: CASSYSSRSYEQYF.

V is TRBV7-8 and J is TRBJ1-1; possibly TRBD1 for D (6 bases). Trimming left V 5 bases short and J 3 bases short, with 25 bases between. CDR3 length equals 18 residues. Germline V gene data show CDR1 as SGHVS and CDR2 as FQNEAQ. CDR3 in amino acids: CASSLILQGEVKDTEAFF. The CDR3 bases are TGTGCCAGCAGCCTCATCCTACAGGGCGAGGTAAAGGACACTGAAGCTTTCTTT.

This chain connects TRBV25-1 to TRBJ1-6; no firm D call. Germline CDR1 and CDR2: MGHDK and SYGVNS. The CDR3 runs to 16 residues. The germline V and J ends were trimmed by 1 base and 0 bases, with 7 bases remaining between them. CDR3 sequence: CASSESRSSYNSPLHF. Written as DNA, the CDR3 is TGTGCCAGCAGTGAATCCCGGAGCTCCTATAATTCACCCCTCCACTTT.

V is TRBV18 and J is TRBJ1-1; D is unclear. Between the trimmed V and J ends, which lost 3 bases and 4 bases, there was a span of 18 bases. The CDR3 runs to 16 residues. The germline gives CDR1 KGHSH, CDR2 LQKENI. CDR3 coding DNA: TGTGCCAGCTCACCTGAGTCAAGCGGTTTGGGCACTGAAGCTTTCTTT. This sequence encodes CASSPESSGLGTEAFF.

The gene calls are TRBV11-2 and TRBJ2-7, with a weak D call TRBD2 (7 bases). CDR1 is SGHAT and CDR2 is FQNNGV in the germline V gene. This CDR3 comprises 13 residues. Deletions cut 6 bases from V and 5 bases from J, with 14 bases between. The DNA of the CDR3 is TGTGCCAGCAGGGGCAGGGGAGGGGACGAGCAGTACTTC. Translating gives CASRGRGGDEQYF.

The chain recombines TRBV19 with TRBJ1-3; TRBD1 matches 8 bases. The trim removed 6 bases at V and 3 bases at J, leaving 7 bases unmatched. Looked up from germline, CDR1 is LNHDA and CDR2 is SQIVND (reference sequence). This CDR3 is 15 amino acids long. The CDR3 region has the DNA TGTGCCAGTAGCCTCAGGGGGCTTTTTGGAAACACCATATATTTT. Translation gives CASSLRGLFGNTIYF.

The chain joins TRBV7-2 to TRBJ2-5, with 8 bases that match TRBD2. J gave up 5 bases and V 7 bases, and 15 bases lay outside the gene matches. CDR3 length equals 16 residues. Germline-derived CDR1 and CDR2 are SGHTA and FQGNSA. The CDR3 here is CASTLGAAGGGETQYF. CDR3 bases: TGTGCCAGCACTTTGGGGGCGGCGGGAGGTGGGGAGACCCAGTACTTC. The complete variable domain, with remaining parts taken from reference TRBV7-2 and TRBJ2-5, reads GAGVSQSPSNKVTEKGKDVELRCDPISGHTALYWYRQSLGQGLEFLIYFQGNSAPDKSGLPSDRFSAERTGGSVSTLTIQRTQQEDSAVYLCASTLGAAGGGETQYFGPGTRLLVL.

In this sample, this clone turned up once. The chain combines TRBV5-1 with TRBJ2-1, with 10 nucleotides matching TRBD1. There are 15 residues in the CDR3. Trimming at V came to 3 bases and at J to 4 bases, leaving 4 bases not matched to a gene. In germline, CDR1 is SGHRS, CDR2 YFSETQ. The CDR3 DNA follows: TGCGCCAGCAGCTCGGACAGGGGGAGGTACAATGAGCAGTTCTTC. It translates to CASSSDRGRYNEQFF.

The rearrangement joins TRBV13 to TRBJ1-1, with TRBD1 matching over 8 bases. The germline gives CDR1 PRHDT, CDR2 FYEKMQ (reference sequence). The CDR3 covers 14 residues. V was clipped by 10 bases and J by 7 bases; unmatched bases: 14. The CDR3 here is CATSQDRDANEAFF. CDR3 bases: TGTGCCACTTCACAGGACAGGGATGCCAATGAAGCTTTCTTT.

The chain is built from TRBV7-6 and TRBJ1-2; possible D gene TRBD1, 6 bases. Looked up from germline, CDR1 is SGHVS and CDR2 is FNYEAQ. V was shortened by 5 bases and J by 8 bases, with 15 bases between the two germline ends. The CDR3 consists of 13 residues. For the CDR3, the DNA is TGTGCCAGCAGCCCCAGGACAGCCGGAGGCTACACCTTC. Translating gives CASSPRTAGGYTF.

This clone appeared a single time. The chain is built from TRBV7-8 and TRBJ1-5; no reliable D call. The germline V gene has CDR1 SGHVS and CDR2 FQNEAQ. V lost 5 bases and J lost 5, with 19 bases in between. This CDR3 is built from 16 residues. The CDR3 nucleotides are TGTGCCAGCAGCACCGGGGTCGGTGACGCATATCAGCCCCAGCATTTT. It encodes CASSTGVGDAYQPQHF.

This chain joins TRBV9 and TRBJ2-3, with TRBD2 identical over 7 bases. CDR3 length equals 15 residues. V gave up 4 bases and J gave up 3 bases; unmatched junction bases: 8. The V gene's germline CDR1 is SGDLS and CDR2 YYNGEE. CDR3 in amino acids: CASSPLGGRTDTQYF. CDR3 in DNA: TGTGCCAGCAGCCCCCTGGGGGGGAGAACAGATACGCAGTATTTT.

The chain links TRBV7-9 to TRBJ1-6; D might be TRBD1 (5 bases). CDR1 and CDR2 from the germline V gene are SEHNR and FQNEAQ (reference sequence). The V end was cut by 5 bases, the J end by 15 bases, with 17 bases between. The length of the CDR3 is 13 residues. The CDR3 reads CASSPGLRAHLHF. CDR3 sequence (DNA): TGTGCCAGCAGCCCAGGGCTCCGGGCGCACCTCCACTTT. The complete variable domain, with remaining parts taken from reference TRBV7-9 and TRBJ1-6, reads DTGVSQNPRHKITKRGQNVTFRCDPISEHNRLYWYRQTLGQGPEFLTYFQNEAQLEKSRLLSDRFSAERPKGSFSTLEIQRTEQGDSAMYLCASSPGLRAHLHFGNGTRLTVT.

The J gene is TRBJ2-2, the V gene TRBV19, with 7 bases that match TRBD1. The germline V gene encodes CDR1 LNHDA and CDR2 SQIVND (reference sequence). The CDR3 sequence is 15 residues long. The J segment lost 0 bases and the V segment lost 6 bases, leaving 4 bases of the junction unmatched. CDR3 region: CASRTGTANTGELFF. The CDR3, as DNA: TGTGCCAGTAGGACAGGGACCGCGAACACCGGGGAGCTGTTTTTT.

The chain is built from TRBV7-9 and TRBJ2-7; 7 bases agree with TRBD2. V dropped 6 bases and J dropped 1; count of bases not matched to a gene: 15. Germline V CDR1 and CDR2: SEHNR, FQNEAQ (reference sequence). This CDR3 spans 17 amino acids. In DNA form, the CDR3 reads TGTGCCAGCAGGAAATCATTGGGGGGGGAAAGGTCCTACGAGCAGTACTTC. This sequence encodes CASRKSLGGERSYEQYF.